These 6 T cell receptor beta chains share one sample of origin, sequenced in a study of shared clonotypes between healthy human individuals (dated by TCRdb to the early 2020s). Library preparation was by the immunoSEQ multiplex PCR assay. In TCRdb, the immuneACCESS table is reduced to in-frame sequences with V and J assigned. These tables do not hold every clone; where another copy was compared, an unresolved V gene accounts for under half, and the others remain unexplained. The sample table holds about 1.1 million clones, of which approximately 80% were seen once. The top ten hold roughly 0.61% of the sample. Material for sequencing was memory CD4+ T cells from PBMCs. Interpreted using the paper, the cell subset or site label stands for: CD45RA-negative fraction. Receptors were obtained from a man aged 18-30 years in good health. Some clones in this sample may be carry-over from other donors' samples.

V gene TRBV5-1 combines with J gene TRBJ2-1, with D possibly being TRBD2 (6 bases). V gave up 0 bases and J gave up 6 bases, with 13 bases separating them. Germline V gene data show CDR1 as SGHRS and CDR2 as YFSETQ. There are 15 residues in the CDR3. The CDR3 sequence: CASSLDGSTGNEQFF. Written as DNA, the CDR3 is TGCGCCAGCAGCTTGGACGGGAGCACCGGCAATGAGCAGTTCTTC.

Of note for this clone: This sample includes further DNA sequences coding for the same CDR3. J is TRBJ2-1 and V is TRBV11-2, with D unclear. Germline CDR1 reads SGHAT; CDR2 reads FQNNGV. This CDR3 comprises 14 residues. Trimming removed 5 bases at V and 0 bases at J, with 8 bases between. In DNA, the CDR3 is TGTGCCAGCAGCCGCGGTAGCTCCTACAATGAGCAGTTCTTC. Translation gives CASSRGSSYNEQFF. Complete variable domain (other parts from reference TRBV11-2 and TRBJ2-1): EAGVAQSPRYKIIEKRQSVAFWCNPISGHATLYWYQQILGQGPKLLIQFQNNGVVDDSQLPKDRFSAERLKGVDSTLKIQPAKLEDSAVYLCASSRGSSYNEQFFGPGTRLTVL.

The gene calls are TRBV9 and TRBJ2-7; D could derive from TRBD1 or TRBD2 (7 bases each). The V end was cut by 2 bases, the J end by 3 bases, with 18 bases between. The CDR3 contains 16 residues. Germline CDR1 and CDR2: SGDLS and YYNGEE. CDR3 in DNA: TGTGCCAGCAGCGTCGGCAGGGGGACTAAAGACTACGAGCAGTACTTC. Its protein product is CASSVGRGTKDYEQYF.

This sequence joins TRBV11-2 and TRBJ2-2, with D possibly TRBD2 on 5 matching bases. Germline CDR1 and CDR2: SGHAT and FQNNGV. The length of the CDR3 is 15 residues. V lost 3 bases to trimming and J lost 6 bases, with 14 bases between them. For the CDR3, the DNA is TGTGCCAGCAGCTTTACGTTCGGGGTGGCCGGGGAGCTGTTTTTT. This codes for CASSFTFGVAGELFF.

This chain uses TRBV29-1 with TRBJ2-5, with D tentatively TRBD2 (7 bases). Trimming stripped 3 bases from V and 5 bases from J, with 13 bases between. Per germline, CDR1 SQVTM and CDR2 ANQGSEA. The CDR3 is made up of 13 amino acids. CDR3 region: CSVDGGATETQYF. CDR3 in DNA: TGCAGCGTTGATGGGGGGGCTACGGAGACCCAGTACTTC. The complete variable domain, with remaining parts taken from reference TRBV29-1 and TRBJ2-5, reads SAVISQKPSRDICQRGTSLTIQCQVDSQVTMMFWYRQQPGQSLTLIATANQGSEATYESGFVIDKFPISRPNLTFSTLTVSNMSPEDSSIYLCSVDGGATETQYFGPGTRLLVL.

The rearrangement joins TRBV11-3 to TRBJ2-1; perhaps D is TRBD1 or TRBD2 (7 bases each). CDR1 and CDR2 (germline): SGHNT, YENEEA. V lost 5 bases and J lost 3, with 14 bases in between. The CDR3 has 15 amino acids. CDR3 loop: CASSPAGQSYNEQFF. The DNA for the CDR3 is TGTGCCAGCAGCCCAGCGGGACAGAGCTACAATGAGCAGTTCTTC. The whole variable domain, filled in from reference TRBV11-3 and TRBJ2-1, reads EAGVVQSPRYKIIEKKQPVAFWCNPISGHNTLYWYLQNLGQGPELLIRYENEEAVDDSQLPKDRFSAERLKGVDSTLKIQPAELGDSAVYLCASSPAGQSYNEQFFGPGTRLTVL.